The sequence of this T cell receptor (beta chain) was determined in a study of blood T cell repertoires in COVID-19. The method was immunoSEQ multiplex PCR; TCRdb's version includes in-frame clones alone and lacks a portion of them. The data hold fewer than 250,000 clones, with roughly 88% observed a single time. Participants, roughly 18 to 90 years old, spanned around 25 US areas. Clinical histories supplied by participants themselves formed the basis of cohort assignment. Each recovered donor of Cohort 3 presented with two negative PCRs, clearance, or symptom resolution. This TCR was sampled from a woman in her forties or fifties who had recovered from COVID-19. Material: PBMCs or T cells enriched from blood (not recorded which).

The CDR3 sequence: CASSPSGSYEQYF. In DNA, the CDR3 is TGTGCCAGCAGCCCCTCGGGCTCCTACGAGCAGTACTTC. The chain has TRBV7-3 and TRBJ2-7; D not certain. The CDR3 is 13 amino acids. CDR1 is SGHTA, CDR2 FQGTGA, per germline. Trimming cost V 5 bases and J 0 bases, with 8 bases left between them.